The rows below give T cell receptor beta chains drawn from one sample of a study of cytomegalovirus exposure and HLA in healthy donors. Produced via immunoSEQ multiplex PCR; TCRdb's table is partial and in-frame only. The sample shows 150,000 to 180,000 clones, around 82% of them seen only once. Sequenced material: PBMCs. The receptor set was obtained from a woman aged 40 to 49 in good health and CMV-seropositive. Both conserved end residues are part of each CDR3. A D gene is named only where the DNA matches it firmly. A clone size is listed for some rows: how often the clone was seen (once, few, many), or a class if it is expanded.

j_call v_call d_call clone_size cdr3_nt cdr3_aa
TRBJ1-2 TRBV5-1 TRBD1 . TGCGCCAGCAGCTTGGGGACAGGCTTTGGTGGCTACACCTTC CASSLGTGFGGYTF
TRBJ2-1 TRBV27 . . TGTGCCAGCAGCCCCCCGGGGATCGGTGAGCAGTTCTTC CASSPPGIGEQFF
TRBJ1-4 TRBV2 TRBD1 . TGTGCCAGCAGTACGACAGGGTTGGGGAATGAAAAACTGTTTTTT CASSTTGLGNEKLFF
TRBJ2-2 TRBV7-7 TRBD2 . TGTGCTAGCAGCTCTGGGACTAGCGTCGGGGAGCTGTTTTTT CASSSGTSVGELFF
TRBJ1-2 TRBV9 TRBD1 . TGTGCCAGCAGCTTGCAGGGGGCAGATCTGTCTGGCTACACCTTC CASSLQGADLSGYTF
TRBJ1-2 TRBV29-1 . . TGCAGCGTTGACTCCGGCTACACCTTC CSVDSGYTF
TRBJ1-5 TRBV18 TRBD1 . TGTGCCAGCTCTCCCACAGGGGCTGGTAGCAATCAGCCCCAGCATTTT CASSPTGAGSNQPQHF
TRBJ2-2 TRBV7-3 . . TGTGCCAGCAGCTCGAGAGGGATCGGGAGAGGAACCGGGGAGCTGTTTTTT CASSSRGIGRGTGELFF
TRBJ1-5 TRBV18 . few TGTGCCAGCTCAAGGGGATATAGCAATCAGCCCCAGCATTTT CASSRGYSNQPQHF
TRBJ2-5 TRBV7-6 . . TGTGCCAGCAGCATAGATCGGGGATTCCAAGAGACCCAGTACTTC CASSIDRGFQETQYF
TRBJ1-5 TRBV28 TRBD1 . TGTGCCAGCAGTCTCCGGGGACAGGGCAATCAGCCCCAGCATTTT CASSLRGQGNQPQHF
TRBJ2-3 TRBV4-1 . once TGCGCCAGCAGCCAAGAGGGGCGGAATCCCACAGATACGCAGTATTTT CASSQEGRNPTDTQYF
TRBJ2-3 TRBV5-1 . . TGCGCCAGCAGCTTGGATGTTTCTAGCACAGATACGCAGTATTTT CASSLDVSSTDTQYF
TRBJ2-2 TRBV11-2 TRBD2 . TGTGCCAGCAGCTTCCGACTAGCGGGAGTAGGTGGCGGGGAGCTGTTTTTT CASSFRLAGVGGGELFF
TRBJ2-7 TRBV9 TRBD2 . TGTGCCAGCAGCGTAGCTCCTACTAGCGGGAGCTACGAGCAGTACTTC CASSVAPTSGSYEQYF
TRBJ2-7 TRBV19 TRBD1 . TGTGCCACCACACCCGGGACAGGGGGCTACGAGCAGTACTTC CATTPGTGGYEQYF
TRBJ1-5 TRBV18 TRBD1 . TGTGCCAGCTCACTCGACAGGGATAGCAATCAGCCCCAGCATTTT CASSLDRDSNQPQHF
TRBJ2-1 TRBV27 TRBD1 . TGTGCCAGCAGTGCTACCGGGACAGGGCGAAATGAGCAGTTCTTC CASSATGTGRNEQFF
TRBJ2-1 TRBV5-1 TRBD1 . TGCGCCAGCAGCTTGGCGGGGACAGAACTCAATGAGCAGTTCTTC CASSLAGTELNEQFF
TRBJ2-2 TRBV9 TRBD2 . TGTGCCAGCAGCGTAGGGAGGGGTAGCGGGAGCTATACCGGGGAGCTGTTTTTT CASSVGRGSGSYTGELFF
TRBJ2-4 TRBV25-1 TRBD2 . TGTGCCAGCAGTTTAGCGGGAGGGGAGACCAAAAACATTCAGTACTTC CASSLAGGETKNIQYF
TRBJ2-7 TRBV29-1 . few TGCAGCGTTGATATACCCACCGGGAGGGGGCCCTACGAGCAGTACTTC CSVDIPTGRGPYEQYF
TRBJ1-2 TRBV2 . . TGTGCCAGCATCACAGGAATCTCTGGCTATGGCTACACCTTC CASITGISGYGYTF
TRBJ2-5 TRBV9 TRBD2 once TGTGCCAGCAGCGTAGACGACGGGAGGGCGTGGGAGACCCAGTACTTC CASSVDDGRAWETQYF
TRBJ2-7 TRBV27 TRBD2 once TGTGCCAGCAGCAAAAGGGTAATAGCGGGAGGGACCTACGAGCAGTACTTC CASSKRVIAGGTYEQYF
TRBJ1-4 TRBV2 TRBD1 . TGTGCCAGCAGAAACATGCCGGGACAGGGAGTAGGTAATGAAAAACTGTTTTTT CASRNMPGQGVGNEKLFF
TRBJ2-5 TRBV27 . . TGTGCCAGCAGTTTATCCGGCAGGGGCCAAGAGACCCAGTACTTC CASSLSGRGQETQYF
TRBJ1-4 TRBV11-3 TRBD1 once TGTGCCAGCAGCTGGGGACAGGATAGTGAAAAACTGTTTTTT CASSWGQDSEKLFF
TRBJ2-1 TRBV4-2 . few TGTGCCAGCAGCCAAGATCAGGGGCAGTTCTTC CASSQDQGQFF
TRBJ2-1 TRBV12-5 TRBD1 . TGTGCTAGTGGTTTGGGACAGGGGGCGAGGGGCGATGAGCAGTTCTTC CASGLGQGARGDEQFF
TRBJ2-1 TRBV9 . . TGTGCCAGCAGCATCTCGGGACTGATCAGCTCCTACAATGAGCAGTTCTTC CASSISGLISSYNEQFF
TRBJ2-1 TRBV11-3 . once TGTGCCAGCAGCTTAGGTTTAAAACTAGCCCTCCTTCTTTATGAGCAGTTCTTC CASSLGLKLALLLYEQFF
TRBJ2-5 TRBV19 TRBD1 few TGTGCCAGTAAGGACAGGGGGCGAGAGACCCAGTACTTC CASKDRGRETQYF
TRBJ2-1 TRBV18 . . TGTGCCAGCTCACCACAAGGGGGCAATGAGCAGTTCTTC CASSPQGGNEQFF
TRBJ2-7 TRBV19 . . TGTGCCAGTAGTATAGAGCTGCGGTCGAGGAAGCAGTACTTC CASSIELRSRKQYF
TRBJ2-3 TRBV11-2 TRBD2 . TGTGCCAGCAGCCACGGAGGGACTAGCGGGGTCAGGGGTACGCAGTATTTT CASSHGGTSGVRGTQYF
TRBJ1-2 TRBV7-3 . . TGTGCCAGCAGCTTTCAGGGAGGCTATGGCTACACCTTC CASSFQGGYGYTF
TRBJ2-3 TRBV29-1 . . TGCAGTTACAGCGGGAGCACAGATACGCAGTATTTT CSYSGSTDTQYF
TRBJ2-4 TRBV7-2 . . TGTGCCAGCAGCTTAGATTCCCCAGTAAACATTCAGTACTTC CASSLDSPVNIQYF
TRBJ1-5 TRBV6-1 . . TGTGCCAGCAGGAAAAGGGACATCAATCAGCCCCAGCATTTT CASRKRDINQPQHF
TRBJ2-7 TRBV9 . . TGTGCCAGCAGCGTAGGGTACGGCTACGAGCAGTACTTC CASSVGYGYEQYF
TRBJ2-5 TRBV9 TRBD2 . TGTGCCAGCAGCGCAGGGACTAGCGGGATGTTGGAGACCCAGTACTTC CASSAGTSGMLETQYF
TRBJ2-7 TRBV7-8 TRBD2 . TGTGCCAGCAGCGGATCGCTAGCGGGAGGGCCGCGTTCCTACGAGCAGTACTTC CASSGSLAGGPRSYEQYF
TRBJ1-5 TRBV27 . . TGTGCCAGCAGTTTACGGAGTACAGGGCGTAATCAGCCCCAGCATTTT CASSLRSTGRNQPQHF
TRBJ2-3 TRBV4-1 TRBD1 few TGCGCCAGCAGCCAAGATTTGGGAAACAGGGGGTCACGGATAGATACGCAGTATTTT CASSQDLGNRGSRIDTQYF
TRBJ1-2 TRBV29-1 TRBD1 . TGCAGCGCATCCAGGGGGAGTGGTGGCTACACCTTC CSASRGSGGYTF
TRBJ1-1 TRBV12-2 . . TGTGCAAGTCGCTTAGTCACAGGGGCAAACACTGAAGCTTTCTTT CASRLVTGANTEAFF
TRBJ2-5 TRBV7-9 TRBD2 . TGTGCCAGCAGCTCCTCCAGGCCAGCGGGAGGGGAGACCCAGTACTTC CASSSSRPAGGETQYF
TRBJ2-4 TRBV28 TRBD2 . TGTGCCAGCAGTTTAGTTAGCGGGAGGGTAGCCAAAAACATTCAGTACTTC CASSLVSGRVAKNIQYF
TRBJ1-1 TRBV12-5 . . TGTGCTAGTGGTTTGGCAGCTTTGAGGGAAAAAGGTGAAGCTTTCTTT CASGLAALREKGEAFF
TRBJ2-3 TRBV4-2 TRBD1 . TGTGCCAGCAGCCAAGATCTCCCGGGGACAGGGACAGATACGCAGTATTTT CASSQDLPGTGTDTQYF
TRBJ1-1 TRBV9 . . TGTGCCAGCAGCGTAGTAGGGACACAGGGCACTGAAGCTTTCTTT CASSVVGTQGTEAFF
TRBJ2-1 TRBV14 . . TGTGCCAGCAGCCAGTTGTCTAGCGAGGAGGGCGATGAGCAGTTCTTC CASSQLSSEEGDEQFF
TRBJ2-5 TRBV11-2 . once TGTGCCAGCAGCTTAGGTCTCCGCCCACGGGAGACCCAGTACTTC CASSLGLRPRETQYF
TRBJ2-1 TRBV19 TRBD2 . TGTGCCAGTAGTAGGACTAGCGGGCCCTACAATGAGCAGTTCTTC CASSRTSGPYNEQFF
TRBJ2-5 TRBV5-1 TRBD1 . TGCGCCAGCAGTTCTGCAGGACCAGGGGGAGAGACCCAGTACTTC CASSSAGPGGETQYF